This note documents a single T cell receptor (beta chain) sequence. Its antigen remains unidentified. Naive CD8+ T cells showed CD45RO-CCR7+CD27+CD95-. The data originate from a study of CXCR3-negative and CXCR3-positive naive CD8 T cells. The overall study: Sequencing gave around 140 million TRB reads overall, about 1.5 +/- 0.3 million per library.

Study conclusions and caveats: Naive cells, whether CXCR3-negative or CXCR3-positive, had similar TRBV-TRBJ usage, while memory cells differed.

This CDR3 has 15 residues. Germline CDR1 MGHDK, CDR2 SYGVNS. It was by 5' RACE with UMI labels that the TRB cDNA libraries were prepared. With the 5' RACE reads reprocessed, TCRdb shows one record per CDR3 protein and no DNA. The sample holds more than 20,000 distinct CDR3 sequences. The TCR was taken from a human donor in good health. Some clones in this sample may be carry-over from other donors' samples. Source material: naive CXCR3- CD8+ T cells from blood. As for subset: CD45RO-CCR7+CD27+CD95- naive CD8+ T cells lacking CXCR3 (TNR3-). The chain links TRBV25-1 to TRBJ2-3; there is no DNA to check the TCRdb D call of TRBD1. CDR3 sequence reads: CASSLGTGDTDTQYF.